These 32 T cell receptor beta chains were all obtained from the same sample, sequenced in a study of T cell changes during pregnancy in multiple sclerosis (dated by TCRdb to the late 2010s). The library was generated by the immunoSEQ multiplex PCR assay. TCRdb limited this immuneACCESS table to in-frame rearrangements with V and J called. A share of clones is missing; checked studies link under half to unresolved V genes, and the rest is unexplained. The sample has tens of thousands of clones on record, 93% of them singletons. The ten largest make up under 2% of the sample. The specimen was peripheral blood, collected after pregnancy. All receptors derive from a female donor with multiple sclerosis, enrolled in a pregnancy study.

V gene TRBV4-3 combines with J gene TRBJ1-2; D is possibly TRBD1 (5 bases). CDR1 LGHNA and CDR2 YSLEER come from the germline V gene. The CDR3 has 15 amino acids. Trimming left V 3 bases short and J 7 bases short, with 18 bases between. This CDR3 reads CASSQRVGGIRGYTF. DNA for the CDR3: TGCGCCAGCAGCCAGAGAGTCGGGGGGATCCGTGGCTACACCTTC.

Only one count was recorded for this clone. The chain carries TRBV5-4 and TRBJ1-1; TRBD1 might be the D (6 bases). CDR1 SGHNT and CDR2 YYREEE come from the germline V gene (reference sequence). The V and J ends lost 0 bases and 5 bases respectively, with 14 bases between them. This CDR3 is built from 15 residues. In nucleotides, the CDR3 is TGTGCCAGCAGCTTGGGGGGGGGCGTTCCTACTGAAGCTTTCTTT. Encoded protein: CASSLGGGVPTEAFF.

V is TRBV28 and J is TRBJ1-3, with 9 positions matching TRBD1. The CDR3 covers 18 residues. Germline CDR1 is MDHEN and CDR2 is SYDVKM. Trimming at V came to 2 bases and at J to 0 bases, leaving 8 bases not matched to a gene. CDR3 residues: CASSLSGQGPLSGNTIYF. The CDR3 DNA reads TGTGCCAGCAGTTTAAGTGGACAGGGGCCCCTCTCTGGAAACACCATATATTTT.

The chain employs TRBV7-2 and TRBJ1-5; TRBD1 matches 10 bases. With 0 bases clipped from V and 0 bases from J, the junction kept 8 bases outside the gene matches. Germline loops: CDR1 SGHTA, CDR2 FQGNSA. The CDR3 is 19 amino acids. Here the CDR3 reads CASSLAGQGFPVSNQPQHF. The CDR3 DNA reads TGTGCCAGCAGCTTAGCGGGACAGGGGTTCCCCGTTAGCAATCAGCCCCAGCATTTT. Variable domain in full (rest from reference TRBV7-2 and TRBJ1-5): GAGVSQSPSNKVTEKGKDVELRCDPISGHTALYWYRQSLGQGLEFLIYFQGNSAPDKSGLPSDRFSAERTGGSVSTLTIQRTQQEDSAVYLCASSLAGQGFPVSNQPQHFGDGTRLSIL.

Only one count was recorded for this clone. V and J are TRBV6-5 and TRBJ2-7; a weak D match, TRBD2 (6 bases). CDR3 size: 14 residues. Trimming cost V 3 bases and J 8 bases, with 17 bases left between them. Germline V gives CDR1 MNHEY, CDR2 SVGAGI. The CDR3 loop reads CASSYFGGSAQQYF. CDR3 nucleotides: TGTGCCAGCAGTTATTTTGGAGGGTCAGCTCAGCAGTACTTC.

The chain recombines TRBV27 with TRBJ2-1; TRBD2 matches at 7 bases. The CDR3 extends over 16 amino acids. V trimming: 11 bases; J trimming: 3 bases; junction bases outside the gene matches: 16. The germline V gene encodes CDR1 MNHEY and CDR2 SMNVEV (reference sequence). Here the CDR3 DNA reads TGTGCCCGCCGCCGAAGCGGGATGGGCCACTACAATGAGCAGTTCTTC. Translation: CARRRSGMGHYNEQFF.

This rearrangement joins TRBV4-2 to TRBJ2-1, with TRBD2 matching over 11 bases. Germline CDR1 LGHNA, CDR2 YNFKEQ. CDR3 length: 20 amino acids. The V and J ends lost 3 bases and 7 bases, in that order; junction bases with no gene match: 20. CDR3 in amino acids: CASSQEDRGWVTSGGNEQFF. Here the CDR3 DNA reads TGTGCCAGCAGCCAGGAGGACAGGGGATGGGTTACTAGCGGGGGTAATGAGCAGTTCTTC.

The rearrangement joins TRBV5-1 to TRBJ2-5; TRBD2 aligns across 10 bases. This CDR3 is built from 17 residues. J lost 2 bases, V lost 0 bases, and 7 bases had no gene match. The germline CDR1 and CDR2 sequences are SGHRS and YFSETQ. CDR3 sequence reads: CASSLGVLAGIQETQYF. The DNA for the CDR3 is TGCGCCAGCAGCTTGGGGGTACTAGCGGGGATTCAAGAGACCCAGTACTTC. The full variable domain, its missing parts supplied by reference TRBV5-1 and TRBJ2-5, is KAGVTQTPRYLIKTRGQQVTLSCSPISGHRSVSWYQQTPGQGLQFLFEYFSETQRNKGNFPGRFSGRQFSNSRSEMNVSTLELGDSALYLCASSLGVLAGIQETQYFGPGTRLLVL.

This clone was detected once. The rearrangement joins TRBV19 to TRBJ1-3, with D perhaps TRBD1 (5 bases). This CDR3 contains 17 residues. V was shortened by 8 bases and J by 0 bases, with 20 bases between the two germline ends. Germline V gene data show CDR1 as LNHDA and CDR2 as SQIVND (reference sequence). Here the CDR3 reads CASLRTRASSSGNTIYF. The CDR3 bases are TGTGCCAGTCTTCGAACCAGGGCCTCCTCCTCTGGAAACACCATATATTTT.

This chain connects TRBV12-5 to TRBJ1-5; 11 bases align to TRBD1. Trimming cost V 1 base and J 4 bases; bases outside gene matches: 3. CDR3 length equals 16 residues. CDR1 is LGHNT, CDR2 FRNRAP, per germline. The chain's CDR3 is CASGLEGTGGNQPQHF. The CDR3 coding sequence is TGTGCTAGTGGTTTGGAGGGGACAGGGGGAAATCAGCCCCAGCATTTT.

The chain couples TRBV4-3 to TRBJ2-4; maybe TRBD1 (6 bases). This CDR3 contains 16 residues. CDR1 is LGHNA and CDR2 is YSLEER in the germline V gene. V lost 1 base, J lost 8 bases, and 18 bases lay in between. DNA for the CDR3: TGCGCCAGCAGCCAAGGACGAGGGCAGGGGTTTGACATTCAGTACTTC. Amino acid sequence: CASSQGRGQGFDIQYF.

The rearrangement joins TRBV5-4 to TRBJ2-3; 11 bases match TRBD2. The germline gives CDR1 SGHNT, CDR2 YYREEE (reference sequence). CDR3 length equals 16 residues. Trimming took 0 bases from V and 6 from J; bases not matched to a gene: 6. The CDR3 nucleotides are TGTGCCAGCAGCTTGGGACTAGCGGGATTGGGGGATACGCAGTATTTT. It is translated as CASSLGLAGLGDTQYF.

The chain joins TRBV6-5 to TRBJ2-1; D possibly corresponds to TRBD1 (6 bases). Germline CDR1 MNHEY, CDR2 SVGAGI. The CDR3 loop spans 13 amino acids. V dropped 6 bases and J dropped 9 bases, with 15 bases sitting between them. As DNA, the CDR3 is TGTGCCAGCAGCCAACAGGGTCATAGTGAGCAGTTCTTC. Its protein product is CASSQQGHSEQFF.

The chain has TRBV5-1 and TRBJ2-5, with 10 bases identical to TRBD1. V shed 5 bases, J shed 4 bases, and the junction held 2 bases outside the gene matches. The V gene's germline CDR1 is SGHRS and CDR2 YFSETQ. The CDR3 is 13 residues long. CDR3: CASRRDRGETQYF. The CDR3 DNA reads TGCGCCAGCAGACGGGACAGGGGAGAGACCCAGTACTTC. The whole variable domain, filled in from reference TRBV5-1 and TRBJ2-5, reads KAGVTQTPRYLIKTRGQQVTLSCSPISGHRSVSWYQQTPGQGLQFLFEYFSETQRNKGNFPGRFSGRQFSNSRSEMNVSTLELGDSALYLCASRRDRGETQYFGPGTRLLVL.

The CDR3 reads CATSSESPGLAGPSYNEQFF. The DNA of the CDR3 is TGTGCCACCAGCAGTGAAAGTCCGGGACTAGCGGGTCCGTCCTACAATGAGCAGTTCTTC. This rearrangement joins TRBV15 to TRBJ2-1; 12 bases are a match to TRBD2. CDR3 size: 20 residues. V was pared by 3 bases and J by 1 base, with 13 bases of the junction left unmatched. Germline V gene sequence: CDR1 LNHNV, CDR2 YYDKDF (reference sequence).

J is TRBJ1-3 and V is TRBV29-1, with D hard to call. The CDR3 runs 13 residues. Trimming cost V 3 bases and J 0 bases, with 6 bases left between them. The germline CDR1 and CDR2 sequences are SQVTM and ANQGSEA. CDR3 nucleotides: TGCAGCGTTGAGTCCCTCTCTGGAAACACCATATATTTT. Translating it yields CSVESLSGNTIYF.

The DNA for the CDR3 is TGTGCCAGCAGCAAAGGGGACTTAACCGGGGAGCTGTTTTTT. Translation gives CASSKGDLTGELFF. V is TRBV21-1 and J is TRBJ2-2; the D call in the table, TRBD2, was not verified against the DNA. TRBV21-1 is assigned pseudogene status. The CDR3 contains 14 residues.

The CDR3 sequence is CASSIDLGGLTQGSNYGYTF. CDR3 in DNA: TGTGCCAGTAGTATAGATCTAGGGGGCTTGACGCAGGGCTCGAACTATGGCTACACCTTC. V and J are TRBV19 and TRBJ1-2; TRBD1 agrees at 7 bases. The CDR3 totals 20 residues. CDR1 LNHDA and CDR2 SQIVND come from the germline V gene (reference sequence). V gave up 0 bases and J gave up 2 bases; unmatched junction bases: 18.

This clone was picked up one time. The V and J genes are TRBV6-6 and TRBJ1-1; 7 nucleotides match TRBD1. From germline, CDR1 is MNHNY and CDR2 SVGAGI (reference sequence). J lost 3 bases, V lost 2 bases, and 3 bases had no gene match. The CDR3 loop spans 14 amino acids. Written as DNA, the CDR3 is TGTGCCAGCAGTTACACAGGGGTTCACACTGAAGCTTTCTTT. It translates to CASSYTGVHTEAFF.

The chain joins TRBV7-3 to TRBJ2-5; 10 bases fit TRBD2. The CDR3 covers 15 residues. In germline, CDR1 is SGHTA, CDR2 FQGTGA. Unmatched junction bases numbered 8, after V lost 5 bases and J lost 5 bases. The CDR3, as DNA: TGTGCCAGCAGCAAAACGGGACTAGCGACCGAGACCCAGTACTTC. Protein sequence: CASSKTGLATETQYF.

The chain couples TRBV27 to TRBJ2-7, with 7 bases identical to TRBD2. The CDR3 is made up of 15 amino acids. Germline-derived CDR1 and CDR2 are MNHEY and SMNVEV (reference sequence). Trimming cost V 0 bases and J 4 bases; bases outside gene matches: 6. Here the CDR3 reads CASSLSGGSSYEQYF. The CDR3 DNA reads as TGTGCCAGCAGTTTATCGGGCGGGAGTAGTTACGAGCAGTACTTC.

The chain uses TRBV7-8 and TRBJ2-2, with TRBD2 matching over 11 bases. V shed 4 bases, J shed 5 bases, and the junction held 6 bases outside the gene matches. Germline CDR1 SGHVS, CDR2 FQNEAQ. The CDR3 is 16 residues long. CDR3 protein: CASSSPGLAVTGELFF. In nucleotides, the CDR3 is TGTGCCAGCAGCTCTCCGGGACTAGCGGTTACCGGGGAGCTGTTTTTT.

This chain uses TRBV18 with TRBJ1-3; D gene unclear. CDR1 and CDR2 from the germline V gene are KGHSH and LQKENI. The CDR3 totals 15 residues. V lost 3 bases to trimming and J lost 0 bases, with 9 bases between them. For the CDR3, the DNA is TGTGCCAGCTCACCCCTCCAGGACTCTGGAAACACCATATATTTT. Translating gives CASSPLQDSGNTIYF.

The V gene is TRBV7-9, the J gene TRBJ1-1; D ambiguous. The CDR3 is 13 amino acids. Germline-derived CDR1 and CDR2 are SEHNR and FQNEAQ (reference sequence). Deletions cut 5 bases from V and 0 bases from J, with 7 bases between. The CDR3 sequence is CASSVPMNTEAFF. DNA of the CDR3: TGTGCCAGCAGCGTCCCTATGAACACTGAAGCTTTCTTT.

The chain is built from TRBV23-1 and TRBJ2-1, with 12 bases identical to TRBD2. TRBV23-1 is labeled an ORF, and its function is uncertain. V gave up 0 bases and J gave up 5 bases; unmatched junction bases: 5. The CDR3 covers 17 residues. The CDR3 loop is CASSQSPGLAGNNEQFF. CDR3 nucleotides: TGCGCCAGCAGTCAATCTCCTGGACTAGCGGGAAACAATGAGCAGTTCTTC.

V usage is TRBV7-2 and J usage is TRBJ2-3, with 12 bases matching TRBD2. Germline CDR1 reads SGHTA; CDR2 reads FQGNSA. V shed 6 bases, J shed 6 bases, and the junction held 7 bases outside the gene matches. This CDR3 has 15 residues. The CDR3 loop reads CASRPQLAGGDTQYF. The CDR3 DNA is TGTGCCAGCAGACCTCAACTAGCGGGAGGCGATACGCAGTATTTT.

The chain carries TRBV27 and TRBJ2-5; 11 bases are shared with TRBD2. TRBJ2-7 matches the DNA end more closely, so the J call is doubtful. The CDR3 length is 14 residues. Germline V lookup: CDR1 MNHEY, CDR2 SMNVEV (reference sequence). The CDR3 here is CASSVTSGSYEQYF. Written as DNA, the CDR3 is TGTGCCAGCAGTGTAACTAGCGGGAGCTACGAGCAGTACTTC.

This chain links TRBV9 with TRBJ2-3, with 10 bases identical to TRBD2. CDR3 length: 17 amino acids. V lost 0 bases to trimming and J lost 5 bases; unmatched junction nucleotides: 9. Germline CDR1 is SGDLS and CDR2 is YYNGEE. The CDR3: CASSVGLLAGVKDTQYF. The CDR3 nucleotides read TGTGCCAGCAGCGTAGGTTTGCTAGCGGGAGTTAAAGATACGCAGTATTTT.

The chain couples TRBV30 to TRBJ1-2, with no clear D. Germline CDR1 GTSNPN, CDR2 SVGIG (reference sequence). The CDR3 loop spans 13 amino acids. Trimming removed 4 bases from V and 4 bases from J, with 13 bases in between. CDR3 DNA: TGTGCCTGGACGTCCGGGAGCGTCTATGGCTACACCTTC. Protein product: CAWTSGSVYGYTF.

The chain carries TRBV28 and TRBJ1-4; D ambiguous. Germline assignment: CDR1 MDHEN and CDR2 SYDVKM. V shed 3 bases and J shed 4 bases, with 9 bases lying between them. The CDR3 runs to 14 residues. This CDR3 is CASSLAEFNEKLFF. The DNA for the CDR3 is TGTGCCAGCAGTTTGGCGGAATTTAATGAAAAACTGTTTTTT.

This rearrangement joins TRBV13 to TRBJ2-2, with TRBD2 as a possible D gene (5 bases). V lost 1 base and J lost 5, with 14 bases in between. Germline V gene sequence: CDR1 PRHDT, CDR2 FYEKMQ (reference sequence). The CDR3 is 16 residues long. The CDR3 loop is CASSLDFGLRTGELFF. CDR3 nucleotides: TGTGCCAGCAGCTTAGATTTCGGACTTAGAACCGGGGAGCTGTTTTTT.

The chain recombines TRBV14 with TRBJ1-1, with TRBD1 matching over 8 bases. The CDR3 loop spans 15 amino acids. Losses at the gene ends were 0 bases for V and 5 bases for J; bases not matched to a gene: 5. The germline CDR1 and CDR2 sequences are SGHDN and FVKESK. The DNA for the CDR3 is TGTGCCAGCAGCCAAGAATGGACAGGGATGACTGAAGCTTTCTTT. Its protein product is CASSQEWTGMTEAFF.